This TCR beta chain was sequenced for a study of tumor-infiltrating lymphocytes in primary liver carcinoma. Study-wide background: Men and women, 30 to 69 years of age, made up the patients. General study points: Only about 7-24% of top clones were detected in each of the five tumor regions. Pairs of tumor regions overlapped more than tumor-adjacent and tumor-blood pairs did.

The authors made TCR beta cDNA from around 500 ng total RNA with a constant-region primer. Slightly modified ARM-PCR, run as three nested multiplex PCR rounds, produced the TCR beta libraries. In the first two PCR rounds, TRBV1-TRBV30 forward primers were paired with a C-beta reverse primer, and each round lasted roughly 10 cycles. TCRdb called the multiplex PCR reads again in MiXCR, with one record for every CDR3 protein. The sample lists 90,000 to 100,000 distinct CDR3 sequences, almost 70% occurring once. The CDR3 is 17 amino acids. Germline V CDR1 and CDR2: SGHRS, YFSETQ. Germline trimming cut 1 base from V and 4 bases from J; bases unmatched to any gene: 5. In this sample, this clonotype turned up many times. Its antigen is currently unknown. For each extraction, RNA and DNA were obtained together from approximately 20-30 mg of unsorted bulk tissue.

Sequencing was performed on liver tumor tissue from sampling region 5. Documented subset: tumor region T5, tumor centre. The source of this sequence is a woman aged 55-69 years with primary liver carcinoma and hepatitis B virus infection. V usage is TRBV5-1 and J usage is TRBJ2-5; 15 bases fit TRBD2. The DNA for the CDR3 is TGCGCCAGCAGCTTGATGGGACTAGCGGGAGGAGGAGAGACCCAGTACTTC. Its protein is CASSLMGLAGGGETQYF.